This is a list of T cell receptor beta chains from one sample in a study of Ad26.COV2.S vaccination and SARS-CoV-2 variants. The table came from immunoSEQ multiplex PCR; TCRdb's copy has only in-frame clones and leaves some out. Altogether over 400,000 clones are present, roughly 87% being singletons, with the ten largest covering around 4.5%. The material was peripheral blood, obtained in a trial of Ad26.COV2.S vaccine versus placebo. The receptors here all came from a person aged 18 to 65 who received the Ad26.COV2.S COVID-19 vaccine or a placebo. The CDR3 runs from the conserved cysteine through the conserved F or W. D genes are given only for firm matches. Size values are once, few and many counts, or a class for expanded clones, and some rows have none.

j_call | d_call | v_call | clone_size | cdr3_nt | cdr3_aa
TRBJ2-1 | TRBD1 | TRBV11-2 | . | TGTGCCAGCAGCTTAGTTACCGGGACAGGGGCCTACAATGAGCAGTTCTTC | CASSLVTGTGAYNEQFF
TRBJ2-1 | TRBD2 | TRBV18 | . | TGTGCCAGCTCACCACAGACTAGCGGAACCTACAATGAGCAGTTCTTC | CASSPQTSGTYNEQFF
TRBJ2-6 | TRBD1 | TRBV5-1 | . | TGCGCCAGCAGCCCGGCGACGGGACAGGGCTCTGGGGCCAACGTCCTGACTTTC | CASSPATGQGSGANVLTF
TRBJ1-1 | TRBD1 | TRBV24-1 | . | TGTGCCACCCGTGACAGGGGGCAGGGTGAAGCTTTCTTT | CATRDRGQGEAFF
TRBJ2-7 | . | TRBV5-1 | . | TGCGCCAGCAGCCCGGACAGCTCCTACGAGCAGTACTTC | CASSPDSSYEQYF
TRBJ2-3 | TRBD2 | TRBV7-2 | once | TGTGCCAGCAGCTTAGTGCGGACTAGTGGCACAGATACGCAGTATTTT | CASSLVRTSGTDTQYF
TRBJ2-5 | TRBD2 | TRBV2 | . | TGTGCCAGCAGTGAAGTACGGACTAGCGGGAGTAAAGAGACCCAGTACTTC | CASSEVRTSGSKETQYF
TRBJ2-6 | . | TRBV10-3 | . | TGTGCCATCAGAGAGAGCTCTGGGGCCAACGTCCTGACTTTC | CAIRESSGANVLTF
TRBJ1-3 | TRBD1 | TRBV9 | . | TGTGCCAGCAGCACCGGACAGGGGAGGCAACACACCATATATTTT | CASSTGQGRQHTIYF
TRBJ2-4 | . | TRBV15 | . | TGTGCCACCAGCAGAGATCGATTGCAGGGGCTAGCCAAAAACATTCAGTACTTC | CATSRDRLQGLAKNIQYF
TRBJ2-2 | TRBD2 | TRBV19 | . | TGTGCCAGTAGTCCAGCGGGAGGGACGTCCGGGGAGCTGTTTTTT | CASSPAGGTSGELFF
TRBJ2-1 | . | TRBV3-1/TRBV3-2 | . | TGTGCCAGCAGCAGAGGGCCTTGGGATGAGCAGTTCTTC | CASSRGPWDEQFF
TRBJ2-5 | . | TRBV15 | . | TGTGCCACCAGCAGGACGACTATGCCGCAAGAGACCCAGTACTTC | CATSRTTMPQETQYF
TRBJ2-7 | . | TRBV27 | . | TGTGCCGGCCGGGACGGTACCTACGAGCAGTACTTC | CAGRDGTYEQYF
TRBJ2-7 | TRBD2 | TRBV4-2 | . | TGTGCCAGCAGCCAAGAGCGGGAGGGCCGGTACGAGCAGTACTTC | CASSQEREGRYEQYF
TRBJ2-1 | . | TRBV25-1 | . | TGTGCCAGCAGTGAGCCCAGGGACTCCTCAATAGAGCAGTTCTTC | CASSEPRDSSIEQFF
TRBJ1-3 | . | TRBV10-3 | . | TGTGCCATCAGTGGAGTGAACTCTGGAAACACCATATATTTT | CAISGVNSGNTIYF
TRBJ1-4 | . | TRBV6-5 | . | TGTGCCAGCAGCCCAAAGGGGGTGGCCGGTGAAAAACTGTTTTTT | CASSPKGVAGEKLFF
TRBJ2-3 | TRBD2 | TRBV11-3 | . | TGTGCCAGCAGCCCTGTAGCGGGAAGCACAGATACGCAGTATTTT | CASSPVAGSTDTQYF
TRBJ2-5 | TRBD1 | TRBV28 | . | TGTGCCAGCAGTTACGACCGGGGACAGGGGGCAGGAGAGACCCAGTACTTC | CASSYDRGQGAGETQYF
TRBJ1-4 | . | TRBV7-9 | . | TGTGCCAGCAGCTTTTTCGTCGTCAGGGGAGATGAAAAACTGTTTTTT | CASSFFVVRGDEKLFF
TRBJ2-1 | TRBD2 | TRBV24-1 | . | TGTGCCACCAGTGATTTAAGGGGGACTAGCGGGGTCTCCTACAATGAGCAGTTCTTC | CATSDLRGTSGVSYNEQFF
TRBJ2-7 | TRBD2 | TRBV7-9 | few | TGTGCCAGCAGCTACGATCTAGCGGGAGATCACGAGCAGTACTTC | CASSYDLAGDHEQYF
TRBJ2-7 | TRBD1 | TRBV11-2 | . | TGTGCCAGCAGCTTAGAACAGGGGGCTACTAATCTATTCTACGAGCAGTACTTC | CASSLEQGATNLFYEQYF
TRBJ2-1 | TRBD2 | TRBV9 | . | TGTGCCAGCAGCGTAGGGACTAGCGGGTACAATGAGCAGTTCTTC | CASSVGTSGYNEQFF
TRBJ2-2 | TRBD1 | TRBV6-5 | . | TGTGCCAGCGGCAGGGGGAAAGGGCTGTTTTTT | CASGRGKGLFF
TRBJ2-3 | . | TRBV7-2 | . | TGTGCCAGCAGCTTAGGTCAGAGGCCAGATACGCAGTATTTT | CASSLGQRPDTQYF
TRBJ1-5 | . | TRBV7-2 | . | TGTGCCAGCAGCTCTTTAGGGGGTTCGGATCAGCCCCAGCATTTT | CASSSLGGSDQPQHF
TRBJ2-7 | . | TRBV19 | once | TGTGCCAGTAGGGAGGGGAGTGACTCCTACGAGCAGTACTTC | CASREGSDSYEQYF
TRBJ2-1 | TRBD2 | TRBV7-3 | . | TGTGCCAGCAGCCCCGGGACTAGCGGGCCAAACAATGAGCAGTTCTTC | CASSPGTSGPNNEQFF
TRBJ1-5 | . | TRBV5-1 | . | TGCGCCAGCAGCCCGTTCCCAGCTAGCAATCAGCCCCAGCATTTT | CASSPFPASNQPQHF